These 2 T cell receptor beta chains share one sample of origin, sequenced in a study of OX40 agonist ivuxolimab in advanced cancers. The data were produced by immunoSEQ multiplex PCR, yet TCRdb's version contains in-frame clones alone and is incomplete. The sample contains about 49,000 clones, about 85% of which appear only once. The sequenced sample was CD4+ or CD8+ T cells sorted from blood, obtained in a trial of the OX40 agonist ivuxolimab. These receptors were obtained from an adult with an advanced solid tumor such as melanoma, head and neck, liver or kidney cancer.

The rearrangement joins TRBV7-6 to TRBJ1-6; 7 bases line up with TRBD1. With V trimmed by 5 bases and J by 7 bases, 20 bases remained unmatched. CDR3 size: 19 residues. CDR1 SGHVS and CDR2 FNYEAQ come from the germline V gene. The CDR3 DNA follows: TGTGCCAGCAGCCCCCAAAGGGGGCGGCTCCCTTATACGAATTCACCCCTCCACTTT. It encodes CASSPQRGRLPYTNSPLHF. Complete variable domain (other parts from reference TRBV7-6 and TRBJ1-6): GAGVSQSPRYKVTKRGQDVALRCDPISGHVSLYWYRQALGQGPEFLTYFNYEAQQDKSGLPNDRFSAERPEGSISTLTIQRTEQRDSAMYRCASSPQRGRLPYTNSPLHFGNGTRLTVT.

J is TRBJ1-4 and V is TRBV6-5, with D possibly TRBD1 on 5 matching bases. CDR1 and CDR2 from the germline V gene are MNHEY and SVGAGI. The V end was cut by 4 bases, the J end by 7 bases, with 16 bases between. This CDR3 has 15 residues. The CDR3 sequence: CASSSTGRTGEKLFF. CDR3 nucleotide sequence: TGTGCCAGCAGTTCAACAGGAAGAACGGGTGAAAAACTGTTTTTT.